This T cell receptor (beta chain) stems from a study of cytomegalovirus exposure and HLA in healthy donors. Germline assignment: CDR1 SGHDT and CDR2 YYEEEE. The V segment lost 5 bases and the J segment 6 bases; nucleotides outside the gene matches: 10. The CDR3 runs to 15 residues. Profiled with immunoSEQ multiplex PCR; TCRdb holds only in-frame clones, not every one. The sample shows approximately 220,000 clones, approximately 88% of them seen only once. On this clone itself: Its specificity is unknown.

Study-level points and caveats: The study found most TCR sequences rare, yet found some public TCRs in many donors.

The V call is TRBV5-6, the J call TRBJ1-5; 8 bases align to TRBD1. Sample: PBMCs. The sequence came from a woman between 25 and 40 years old in good health and CMV-seropositive. CDR3 in DNA: TGTGCCAGCAGTTCAGGACAGGGAACAGCTCAGCCCCAGCATTTT. It encodes CASSSGQGTAQPQHF.